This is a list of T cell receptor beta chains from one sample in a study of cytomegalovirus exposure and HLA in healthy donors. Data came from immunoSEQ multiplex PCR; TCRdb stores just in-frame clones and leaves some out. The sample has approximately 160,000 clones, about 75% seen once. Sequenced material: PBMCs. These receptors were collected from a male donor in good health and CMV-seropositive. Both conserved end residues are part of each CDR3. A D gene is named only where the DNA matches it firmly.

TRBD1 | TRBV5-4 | CASSLAGQSYGYTF
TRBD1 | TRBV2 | CASNPTGDLKKLFF
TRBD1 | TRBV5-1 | CASSLGKGQVGAYGYTF
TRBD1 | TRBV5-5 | CASSQGDRAPEAFF
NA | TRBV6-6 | CASSLRDFTDTQYF
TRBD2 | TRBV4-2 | CASSQGGELAGEGEQFF
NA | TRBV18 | CASSPTGNTEAFF
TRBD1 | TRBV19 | CASSPQTGDYEQYF
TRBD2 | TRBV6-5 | CASSSATSGDEQFF
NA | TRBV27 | CASSLRAGWDQPQHF
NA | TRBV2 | CASSEGSGRNQPQHF
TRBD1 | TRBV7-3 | CASSASGTGGYNEQFF
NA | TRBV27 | CASMGGRRYGYTF
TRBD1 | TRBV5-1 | CASSSGTDSNQPQHF
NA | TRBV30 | CAWSISRETPLHF
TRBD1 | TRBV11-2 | CASSSRTGMSYEQYF
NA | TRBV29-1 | CSVESRTANERETQYF
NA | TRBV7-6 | CASSLNRAAGTGELFF
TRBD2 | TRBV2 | CASQRGAQETQYF
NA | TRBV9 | CASSGHTSRDYGYTF
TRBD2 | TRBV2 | CASRGEGEQFF
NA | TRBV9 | CASSLNTGELFF
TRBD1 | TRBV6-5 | CASSRQGNGEQYF
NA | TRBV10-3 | CAISLTGSNEQFF
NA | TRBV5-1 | CASSLSLDEQYF
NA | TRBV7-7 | CASSLSPLQETQYF
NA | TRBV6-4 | CASSLQGYSNEQFF
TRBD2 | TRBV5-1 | CASSIIAGGMYEQFF
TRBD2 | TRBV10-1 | CASSAGGSYEQYF
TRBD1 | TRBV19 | CASSIAPGTGMSWGNQPQHF
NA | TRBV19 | CASSPLAVRGNTIYF